Following are 26 T cell receptor beta chains from one sample sequenced in a study of vaccination effects on CD4 cells after COVID-19. Under the ViraFEST assay, PBMC were stimulated with viral peptide pools so that antigen-specific CD4+ T cells expanded. Sequencing was performed afterwards. Scientists isolated CD4+ T cells after a roughly ten-day culture period ended. Either the BNT162b2 or mRNA-1273 vaccine was given to participants in two doses. These receptors have no identified antigens. The data were produced by immunoSEQ multiplex PCR, yet TCRdb's version contains in-frame clones alone and is incomplete. The sample has around 65,000 clones, around 73% seen once. The material sequenced was CD4+ T cells from PBMCs cultured with HCoV-229E spike peptides, taken after COVID-19 vaccination. These receptors were collected from a human donor who received a COVID-19 vaccine.

This chain links TRBV5-6 with TRBJ2-3; 10 bases are a match to TRBD1. Per germline, CDR1 SGHDT and CDR2 YYEEEE. The CDR3 loop spans 15 amino acids. Trimming took 3 bases from V and 10 from J; bases not matched to a gene: 11. This chain's CDR3 is CASSSQRQGAFPQYF. CDR3 coding DNA: TGTGCCAGCAGCTCGCAGCGACAGGGGGCTTTTCCGCAGTATTTT.

V usage is TRBV20-1 and J usage is TRBJ2-7, with D unresolved. Trimming removed 3 bases at V and 3 bases at J, with 6 bases between. From germline, CDR1 is DFQATT and CDR2 SNEGSKA (reference sequence). The length of the CDR3 is 11 residues. The CDR3: CSASVGYEQYV. CDR3 DNA: TGCAGTGCTAGCGTGGGCTACGAGCAGTACGTC.

V gene TRBV5-1 combines with J gene TRBJ1-1; TRBD1 matches 8 bases. Germline V gives CDR1 SGHRS, CDR2 YFSETQ. The V and J ends lost 4 bases and 3 bases, in that order; junction bases with no gene match: 5. The CDR3 has 14 residues. CDR3 residues: CASSATGADTEAFF. As DNA, the CDR3 is TGCGCCAGCAGCGCGACAGGGGCGGACACTGAAGCTTTCTTT.

This chain uses TRBV6-5 with TRBJ2-1; no clear D gene. CDR3 length equals 13 residues. V lost 6 bases to trimming and J lost 3 bases, with 9 bases between them. Germline V CDR1 and CDR2: MNHEY, SVGAGI. CDR3 sequence (DNA): TGTGCCAGCAGCGGCGAGCTCTACAATGAGCAGTTCTTC. This gives the protein CASSGELYNEQFF.

This rearrangement joins TRBV6-2 or TRBV6-3 to TRBJ1-1, with 7 positions matching TRBD1. The junction had 5 bases not matched to a gene; V was cut back by 4 bases and J by 6 bases. The CDR3 has 13 residues. The germline V gene encodes CDR1 MNHEY and CDR2 SVGEGT. The CDR3 sequence: CASSSRGRAEAFF. DNA for the CDR3: TGTGCCAGCAGTTCAAGGGGGCGGGCTGAAGCTTTCTTT.

The chain links TRBV24-1 to TRBJ2-3, with TRBD2 identical over 9 bases. CDR3 length: 16 amino acids. The germline gives CDR1 KGHDR, CDR2 SFDVKD. With V trimmed by 4 bases and J by 1 base, 5 bases remained unmatched. The CDR3 coding sequence is TGTGCCACCAGTGACCGTAGCGGGGGAGGCACAGATACGCAGTATTTT. It yields the protein CATSDRSGGGTDTQYF.

The chain recombines TRBV6-5 with TRBJ1-1, with a weak D call TRBD1 (6 bases). Between the trimmed V and J ends, which lost 6 bases and 3 bases, there was a span of 11 bases. The CDR3 is 13 amino acids. Germline CDR1 MNHEY, CDR2 SVGAGI. The DNA for the CDR3 is TGTGCCAGCAGCCGACGACAGGACACTGAAGCTTTCTTT. Translation: CASSRRQDTEAFF.

V and J are TRBV3-1 (or the pseudogene TRBV3-2) and TRBJ1-1, with TRBD1 matching over 8 bases. The CDR3 is 15 residues long. V shed 0 bases, J shed 5 bases, and the junction held 5 bases outside the gene matches. The V gene's germline CDR1 is LGHDT and CDR2 YNNKEL (reference sequence). In DNA, the CDR3 is TGTGCCAGCAGCCAAGACAAACAGGGGGGGACTGAAGCTTTCTTT. Its translation: CASSQDKQGGTEAFF.

This clone showed up just a few times. The V call is TRBV7-2, the J call TRBJ1-2, with TRBD1 identical over 7 bases. The germline V gene has CDR1 SGHTA and CDR2 FQGNSA. The CDR3 covers 15 residues. Trimming removed 4 bases from V and 2 bases from J; junction bases left unmatched: 7. The CDR3 here is CASSSPGQRNYGYTF. CDR3 nucleotide sequence: TGTGCCAGCAGCTCTCCGGGACAGCGAAACTATGGCTACACCTTC.

The chain uses TRBV6-6 and TRBJ2-7; 9 bases align to TRBD1. Per germline, CDR1 MNHNY and CDR2 SVGAGI (reference sequence). V was pared by 5 bases and J by 0 bases, with 5 bases of the junction left unmatched. There are 15 residues in the CDR3. DNA for the CDR3: TGTGCCAGCAGTCGGGACAGGGTCCCCTCCTACGAGCAGTACGTC. Its protein product is CASSRDRVPSYEQYV.

The chain is built from TRBV7-3 and TRBJ2-5; D might be TRBD2 (5 bases). The CDR3 sequence is 14 residues long. V shed 5 bases and J shed 2 bases, with 12 bases lying between them. Germline V gives CDR1 SGHTA, CDR2 FQGTGA. In DNA, the CDR3 is TGTGCCAGCAGCCCCAGTGGAGGACAAGAGACCCAGTACTTC. Translating it yields CASSPSGGQETQYF.

The J gene is TRBJ1-1, the V gene TRBV6-5; D unresolved. This CDR3 has 16 residues. Germline CDR1 is MNHEY and CDR2 is SVGAGI. The V gene lost 2 bases and the J gene lost 1 base, with 14 bases spanning the gap. The CDR3 loop is CASSYVPRVGNTEAFF. The CDR3, as DNA: TGTGCCAGCAGTTACGTACCCCGGGTGGGGAACACTGAAGCTTTCTTT.

The chain carries TRBV19 and TRBJ2-5; 7 nucleotides agree with TRBD1. This CDR3 is 14 amino acids long. Unmatched junction bases numbered 7, after V lost 5 bases and J lost 4 bases. CDR1 is LNHDA, CDR2 SQIVND, per germline (reference sequence). The CDR3 loop reads CASSESRGRETQYF. In DNA, the CDR3 is TGTGCCAGTAGTGAGTCAAGGGGGCGAGAGACCCAGTACTTC.

This clone was detected only a few times. V gene TRBV6-5 combines with J gene TRBJ1-1; D uncertain. Between the trimmed V and J ends, which lost 0 bases and 1 base, there was a span of 9 bases. This CDR3 is 15 amino acids long. Germline CDR1 and CDR2: MNHEY and SVGAGI. The CDR3 loop reads CASSYSWQQNTEAFF. Written as DNA, the CDR3 is TGTGCCAGCAGTTACTCGTGGCAGCAGAACACTGAAGCTTTCTTT.

The chain uses TRBV5-5 and TRBJ2-3; 7 bases line up with TRBD2. The CDR3 is 16 amino acids. CDR1 is SGHKS, CDR2 YYEKEE, per germline (reference sequence). V trimming: 0 bases; J trimming: 0 bases; junction bases outside the gene matches: 4. CDR3 in DNA: TGTGCCAGCAGCTTGGTCGGGACTACTAGCACAGATACGCAGTATTTT. Encoded protein: CASSLVGTTSTDTQYF.

The chain carries TRBV7-8 and TRBJ1-1; no clear D gene. CDR3 size: 14 residues. From germline, CDR1 is SGHVS and CDR2 FQNEAQ. V lost 1 base to trimming and J lost 1 base, with 7 bases between them. The CDR3 DNA is TGTGCCAGCAGCTTAGTGGTGGAGAACACTGAAGCTTTCTTT. This gives the protein CASSLVVENTEAFF.

V is TRBV29-1 and J is TRBJ1-1; 7 bases agree with TRBD1. This CDR3 spans 13 amino acids. Germline loops: CDR1 SQVTM, CDR2 ANQGSEA. V lost 7 bases to trimming and J lost 0 bases; unmatched junction nucleotides: 5. The CDR3 coding sequence is TGCAGCGGTATGGGACAGTTGAACACTGAAGCTTTCTTT. Residues: CSGMGQLNTEAFF.

This clone appeared once. The gene calls are TRBV6-6 and TRBJ1-2; D call uncertain. The V gene's germline CDR1 is MNHNY and CDR2 SVGAGI (reference sequence). The V gene lost 2 bases and the J gene lost 2 bases, with 9 bases spanning the gap. This CDR3 has 14 amino acids. CDR3 in DNA: TGTGCCAGCAGTTACCCGCAAGGGAACTATGGCTACACCTTC. It codes for CASSYPQGNYGYTF.

The chain links TRBV19 to TRBJ2-2, with D perhaps matching TRBD1 (6 bases). The CDR3 runs 16 residues. V was clipped by 7 bases and J by 2 bases, with 17 bases between them. CDR1 and CDR2 (germline): LNHDA, SQIVND (reference sequence). The CDR3 DNA reads as TGTGCCAGTACGAATGACAGGCGGACAAACACCGGGGAGCTGTTTTTT. Its translation is CASTNDRRTNTGELFF.

This clone has just one count. The rearrangement joins TRBV5-1 to TRBJ1-1; possibly TRBD1 for D (6 bases). The CDR3 contains 15 residues. Deletions cut 0 bases from V and 1 base from J, with 10 bases between. Germline V CDR1 and CDR2: SGHRS, YFSETQ. The CDR3 DNA is TGCGCCAGCAGCTTGGCCGGGACAAAGAACACTGAAGCTTTCTTT. Protein sequence: CASSLAGTKNTEAFF.

This clone showed up just a few times. The V call is TRBV2, the J call TRBJ1-6; D remains ambiguous. Deletions cut 7 bases from V and 7 bases from J, with 17 bases between. This CDR3 contains 15 residues. Germline lookup yields CDR1 SNHLY and CDR2 FYNNEI. The CDR3 here is CASTRTGVGNSPLHF. CDR3 sequence (DNA): TGTGCCAGCACGAGGACGGGAGTGGGGAATTCACCCCTCCACTTT.

The J gene is TRBJ1-1, the V gene TRBV5-1; the D is unclear. This CDR3 contains 14 residues. Germline V gene data show CDR1 as SGHRS and CDR2 as YFSETQ. V gave up 0 bases and J gave up 4 bases, with 10 bases separating them. CDR3 bases: TGCGCCAGCAGCTTGGCCTACCGTGGCACTGAAGCTTTCTTT. This translates into CASSLAYRGTEAFF.

J is TRBJ1-2 and V is TRBV2; perhaps TRBD1 as D (5 bases). Trimming stripped 5 bases from V and 2 bases from J, with 12 bases between. The CDR3 length is 14 residues. The V gene's germline CDR1 is SNHLY and CDR2 FYNNEI. In DNA, the CDR3 is TGTGCCAGCAGTCACCGACGGGACAACTATGGCTACACCTTC. Amino acid sequence: CASSHRRDNYGYTF. Full variable domain (rest looked up from reference TRBV2 and TRBJ1-2): EPEVTQTPSHQVTQMGQEVILRCVPISNHLYFYWYRQILGQKVEFLVSFYNNEISEKSEIFDDQFSVERPDGSNFTLKIRSTKLEDSAMYFCASSHRRDNYGYTFGSGTRLTVV.

The V call is TRBV2, the J call TRBJ1-4; 7 bases agree with TRBD1. V lost 5 bases to trimming and J lost 8 bases; unmatched junction nucleotides: 8. The CDR3 is 14 amino acids. CDR1 and CDR2 (germline): SNHLY, FYNNEI. As DNA, the CDR3 is TGTGCCAGCAGTTTCCCGACAGGGAGGGAAAAACTGTTTTTT. Protein sequence: CASSFPTGREKLFF.

V and J are TRBV4-3 and TRBJ2-3; TRBD2 matches 9 bases. Germline V gene data show CDR1 as LGHNA and CDR2 as YSLEER. The V gene end was trimmed by 1 base and the J gene end by 6 bases; junction bases not matched to a gene: 8. This CDR3 comprises 16 residues. The CDR3 region has the DNA TGCGCCAGCAGCCAAGGGATTAGCGGGGGAGGTGATACGCAGTATTTT. Its protein is CASSQGISGGGDTQYF.

This clone was seen a single time. CDR3 region: CASSRLAGAYNEQFF. CDR3 nucleotide sequence: TGTGCCAGCAGCCGACTAGCGGGGGCTTACAATGAGCAGTTCTTC. V is TRBV7-3 and J is TRBJ2-1; 12 nucleotides line up with TRBD2. CDR1 and CDR2 (germline): SGHTA, FQGTGA. The CDR3 has 15 amino acids. With V trimmed by 5 bases and J by 4 bases, 3 bases remained unmatched.